The next 19 T cell receptor beta chains were all read from a single sample in a study of shared clonotypes between healthy human individuals. Assay used: immunoSEQ multiplex PCR; TCRdb lists only in-frame clones, some missing. This table has approximately 2,300,000 clones, 80% to 95% appearing once. The sample was naive CD4+ T cells from PBMCs. Subset indicated: CD45RA+ positively selected. These receptors were taken from a young man in good health. Some clones in this sample may be carry-over from other donors' samples.

The chain combines TRBV9 with TRBJ2-5; D is ambiguous. The V and J ends lost 2 bases and 5 bases respectively, with 16 bases between them. Germline CDR1 SGDLS, CDR2 YYNGEE. The CDR3 extends over 15 amino acids. For the CDR3, the DNA is TGTGCCAGCAGCGTTACGGGCGTAGGGCGGGAGACCCAGTACTTC. It encodes CASSVTGVGRETQYF. The full variable domain, its missing parts supplied by reference TRBV9 and TRBJ2-5, is DSGVTQTPKHLITATGQRVTLRCSPRSGDLSVYWYQQSLDQGLQFLIQYYNGEERAKGNILERFSAQQFPDLHSELNLSSLELGDSALYFCASSVTGVGRETQYFGPGTRLLVL.

The rearrangement joins TRBV9 to TRBJ2-1; no firm D call. The germline gives CDR1 SGDLS, CDR2 YYNGEE. V lost 2 bases and J lost 3, with 15 bases in between. The CDR3 loop spans 16 amino acids. CDR3 nucleotide sequence: TGTGCCAGCAGCGTTGGCCCAGCGAGGATCTACAATGAGCAGTTCTTC. The encoded protein is CASSVGPARIYNEQFF.

The chain recombines TRBV7-3 with TRBJ2-1, with 10 nucleotides matching TRBD2. The length of the CDR3 is 15 residues. Germline-derived CDR1 and CDR2 are SGHTA and FQGTGA. V shed 2 bases, J shed 7 bases, and the junction held 5 bases outside the gene matches. The CDR3 sequence: CASSLQAGGPNEQFF. The CDR3 region has the DNA TGTGCCAGCAGCTTACAAGCGGGAGGGCCTAATGAGCAGTTCTTC.

This clone appeared once. This chain uses TRBV28 with TRBJ1-1, with 11 bases identical to TRBD1. CDR1 is MDHEN and CDR2 is SYDVKM in the germline V gene. V lost 5 bases, J lost 1 base, and 3 bases stayed unmatched. The CDR3 length is 15 residues. CDR3 amino acids: CASSGQGAGNTEAFF. CDR3 coding DNA: TGTGCCAGCAGTGGACAGGGGGCGGGGAACACTGAAGCTTTCTTT.

This chain connects TRBV19 to TRBJ1-5, with D unresolved. Germline V gene sequence: CDR1 LNHDA, CDR2 SQIVND (reference sequence). V lost 7 bases to trimming and J lost 4 bases, with 17 bases between them. CDR3 length: 15 amino acids. CDR3 sequence: CASIPGGFMNQPQHF. The CDR3 bases are TGTGCCAGTATCCCCGGCGGGTTCATGAATCAGCCCCAGCATTTT.

The J gene is TRBJ2-3, the V gene TRBV11-2; possible D gene TRBD2, 6 bases. V shed 0 bases and J shed 1 base, with 20 bases lying between them. This CDR3 has 19 residues. Germline V gene sequence: CDR1 SGHAT, CDR2 FQNNGV. The DNA of the CDR3 is TGTGCCAGCAGCTTAGATCACAGCGGGCCGCCATGGGGCACAGATACGCAGTATTTT. It codes for CASSLDHSGPPWGTDTQYF. Drawing the rest from reference TRBV11-2 and TRBJ2-3, the complete variable domain is EAGVAQSPRYKIIEKRQSVAFWCNPISGHATLYWYQQILGQGPKLLIQFQNNGVVDDSQLPKDRFSAERLKGVDSTLKIQPAKLEDSAVYLCASSLDHSGPPWGTDTQYFGPGTRLTVL.

The chain couples TRBV6-6 to TRBJ1-4; D unclear. Trimming cost V 8 bases and J 4 bases, with 8 bases left between them. The germline V gene encodes CDR1 MNHNY and CDR2 SVGAGI (reference sequence). The CDR3 is 12 amino acids. The chain's CDR3 is CASASDNEKLFF. The CDR3 nucleotides read TGTGCCAGCGCGTCAGATAATGAAAAACTGTTTTTT.

The V and J genes are TRBV10-3 and TRBJ2-7; D is perhaps TRBD2 (5 bases). CDR1 and CDR2 (germline): ENHRY, SYGVKD. Trimming removed 3 bases at V and 12 bases at J, with 21 bases between. This CDR3 contains 14 residues. CDR3 DNA: TGTGCCATCAGTGAAACTAGGTCGGTTCAGGAGTCGTACTTC. It codes for CAISETRSVQESYF.

V gene TRBV7-2 combines with J gene TRBJ1-5; no reliable D call. In germline, CDR1 is SGHTA, CDR2 FQGNSA. The CDR3 covers 15 residues. The V end lost 3 bases, the J end lost 2 bases, and 11 bases lay between the germline ends. CDR3 in DNA: TGTGCCAGCAGCTTTTCAGTTATTGGCAATCAGCCCCAGCATTTT. Amino acids: CASSFSVIGNQPQHF.

The V gene is TRBV11-1, the J gene TRBJ2-1, with TRBD1 matching 8 bases. CDR1 is SGHAT and CDR2 is FQDESV in the germline V gene (reference sequence). Germline trimming cut 6 bases from V and 4 bases from J; bases unmatched to any gene: 8. This CDR3 has 15 amino acids. The CDR3 loop is CASSFADRDYNEQFF. Here the CDR3 DNA reads TGTGCCAGCAGTTTCGCGGACAGGGATTACAATGAGCAGTTCTTC.

The rearrangement joins TRBV27 to TRBJ2-7; D might be TRBD1 (5 bases). V lost 4 bases and J 0 bases, leaving 13 bases between the germline ends. The CDR3 contains 15 residues. Germline values: CDR1 MNHEY, CDR2 SMNVEV (reference sequence). The CDR3 DNA reads as TGTGCCAGCAGTTCAGCAGGGAAGAGCTCCTACGAGCAGTACTTC. The encoded protein is CASSSAGKSSYEQYF.

Of note for this clone: Other DNA sequences within the sample encode an identical CDR3. The rearrangement joins TRBV7-9 to TRBJ1-1, with D perhaps TRBD1 (5 bases). V was clipped by 5 bases and J by 1 base, with 11 bases between them. The CDR3 contains 14 residues. Germline lookup yields CDR1 SEHNR and CDR2 FQNEAQ (reference sequence). The CDR3 loop reads CASSRSGGNTEAFF. In nucleotides, the CDR3 is TGTGCCAGCAGCCGTTCCGGGGGGAACACTGAAGCTTTCTTT.

The chain employs TRBV6-5 and TRBJ2-1; D gene unclear. Germline V CDR1 and CDR2: MNHEY, SVGAGI. Trimming pared 3 bases from V and 9 bases from J, leaving 12 bases between. The CDR3 is made up of 13 amino acids. In DNA form, the CDR3 reads TGTGCCAGCAGTTATCTGAAGGGCAGTGAGCAGTTCTTC. It encodes CASSYLKGSEQFF.

Regarding this clone: This same CDR3 is encoded by further DNA sequences in the sample. The V call is TRBV6-1, the J call TRBJ2-1; the D gene is possibly TRBD2 (6 bases). There are 14 residues in the CDR3. V was cut by 0 bases and J by 6 bases, with 9 bases left in between. Looked up from germline, CDR1 is MNHNS and CDR2 is SASEGT. The CDR3 sequence is CASSEAGGPNEQFF. CDR3 coding DNA: TGTGCCAGCAGTGAAGCGGGAGGTCCCAATGAGCAGTTCTTC.

This clone was seen a single time. This chain links TRBV6-6 with TRBJ1-5, with D uncertain. Trimming left V 8 bases short and J 4 bases short, with 15 bases between. This CDR3 spans 14 amino acids. Per the germline V gene, CDR1 is MNHNY and CDR2 is SVGAGI (reference sequence). The CDR3 protein is CASHMEEYNQPQHF. The CDR3 nucleotides read TGTGCCAGCCACATGGAGGAATATAATCAGCCCCAGCATTTT.

The V and J genes are TRBV4-2 and TRBJ2-5, with D possibly matching TRBD2 (5 bases). Trimming cost V 4 bases and J 2 bases, with 11 bases left between them. The germline V gene encodes CDR1 LGHNA and CDR2 YNFKEQ. The CDR3 has 14 residues. CDR3 residues: CASSPSGDQETQYF. Written as DNA, the CDR3 is TGTGCCAGCAGCCCCTCCGGGGATCAAGAGACCCAGTACTTC.

This chain connects TRBV28 to TRBJ1-5; D uncertain. Germline V gene sequence: CDR1 MDHEN, CDR2 SYDVKM. The CDR3 sequence is 16 residues long. V was shortened by 1 base and J by 4 bases, with 14 bases between the two germline ends. CDR3 amino acids: CASSLSGNGRNQPQHF. The CDR3 coding sequence is TGTGCCAGCAGTTTATCGGGCAACGGGAGGAATCAGCCCCAGCATTTT.

The V call is TRBV9, the J call TRBJ2-7; D call uncertain. The CDR3 contains 14 residues. Trimming pared 0 bases from V and 6 bases from J, leaving 13 bases between. From germline, CDR1 is SGDLS and CDR2 YYNGEE. The CDR3 loop reads CASSVGPPPSEQYF. The CDR3 DNA reads as TGTGCCAGCAGCGTAGGTCCTCCCCCCAGCGAGCAGTACTTC.

The CDR3 here is CASRATVLVQPQHF. CDR3 bases: TGTGCCAGCAGGGCGACGGTGCTAGTTCAGCCCCAGCATTTT. This sequence joins TRBV2 and TRBJ1-5; D is unresolved. In germline, CDR1 is SNHLY, CDR2 FYNNEI. The CDR3 spans 14 residues. Trimming took 6 bases from V and 6 from J, leaving 15 bases between them.